The present T cell receptor (beta chain) was sequenced within a study of human T cells and chemical hapten exposure. Study-level information: How much TCR each sample yielded varied, mostly because pooled library volumes differed slightly.

This clonotype was seen a few times. Its target is unknown. Researchers extracted total RNA from unfractionated whole blood. Overall study findings and caveats: Following DPC sensitization, TCRs present above 1 in 1000 frequency showed no change.

The CDR3 consists of 13 residues. Losses at the gene ends were 2 bases for V and 3 bases for J; bases not matched to a gene: 0. The V gene's germline CDR1 is WSHSY and CDR2 SAAADI. What the library attached to individual cDNA molecules were unique molecular identifiers. TCRdb recomputed calls from the reads with MiXCR, one row per CDR3 protein. The sample has around 120,000 distinct CDR3 sequences, about 8.9% seen once. This TCR was sampled from a human donor in good health. Some clones in this sample may be carry-over from other donors' samples. Sample: whole blood. This rearrangement joins TRBV10-2 to TRBJ1-2; TRBD1 matches 7 bases. The CDR3 here is CASSEDRDYGYTF. CDR3 nucleotide sequence: TGCGCCAGCAGTGAGGACAGGGACTATGGCTACACCTTC.